This is a list of T cell receptor beta chains from one sample in a study of response to subunit inactivated influenza vaccine. TCRdb reanalysed the RT-PCR reads using MiXCR and keeps one entry per CDR3 protein. The sample records about 300,000 distinct CDR3 sequences, just over 20% being singletons. The sequences come from PBMCs from blood, collected around 22 months after vaccination. The source is a man aged 45 to 70 who received an inactivated influenza vaccine. The CDR3 runs from the conserved cysteine through the conserved F or W. D genes are given only for firm matches. Expanded clones are given a class, and other clones once, few, many or no size at all.

abundance	d_gene	len	v_gene	j_gene	CDR3aa	CDR3nt
-	-	11	TRBV7-9	TRBJ2-3	CASSYVDTQYF	TGTGCCAGCTCATACGTAGATACGCAGTATTTT
few	-	17	TRBV4-3	TRBJ1-1	CASSQGKVGREGTEAFF	TGCGCCAGCAGCCAGGGGAAGGTGGGCAGGGAGGGGACTGAAGCTTTCTTT
-	-	15	TRBV5-1	TRBJ2-1	CASSLDSGQGNEQFF	TGCGCCAGCAGCTTGGATTCGGGACAAGGGAATGAGCAGTTCTTC
-	-	14	TRBV7-2	TRBJ2-3	CASSLVVGPDTQYF	TGTGCCAGCAGCTTAGTTGTGGGGCCAGATACGCAGTATTTT
many	TRBD1	13	TRBV20-1	TRBJ1-2	CSAPPGRGHGYTF	TGCAGTGCTCCCCCCGGGAGGGGGCATGGCTACACCTTC
-	-	14	TRBV2	TRBJ1-6	CASSVNLRGSPLHF	TGTGCCAGCAGTGTAAACCTACGAGGTTCACCCCTCCACTTT
-	-	15	TRBV10-3	TRBJ1-2	CAISDVVGALQGNTF	TGTGCCATCAGTGACGTTGTGGGGGCGCTTCAAGGGAACACCTTC
few	-	15	TRBV11-2	TRBJ1-1	CASSLGSELNTEAFF	TGTGCCAGCAGCTTAGGTTCAGAGTTGAACACTGAAGCTTTCTTT
few	-	15	TRBV10-2	TRBJ1-5	CASSEFGARNQPQHF	TGCGCCAGCAGTGAGTTTGGGGCGCGAAATCAGCCCCAGCATTTT
many	-	12	TRBV25-1	TRBJ2-1	CASSAGSNEQFF	TGTGCCAGCAGTGCTGGGAGCAATGAGCAGTTCTTC
few	TRBD2	17	TRBV6-5	TRBJ2-2	CASSYGGPARGTGELFF	TGTGCCAGCAGTTACGGTGGGCCAGCGCGGGGGACCGGGGAGCTGTTTTTT
-	-	14	TRBV12-3/TRBV12-4	TRBJ1-4	CASSFFATNEKLFF	TGTGCCAGCAGTTTCTTTGCAACTAATGAAAAACTGTTTTTT
-	-	14	TRBV7-2	TRBJ1-2	CASSLATSGGGYTF	TGTGCCAGCAGCTTAGCCACCTCCGGGGGGGGCTACACCTTC
many	-	13	TRBV5-4	TRBJ2-1	CASSPRFLGELFF	TGTGCCAGCAGCCCCCGTTTTCTCGGGGAGTTGTTCTTC
-	TRBD2	16	TRBV12-3/TRBV12-4	TRBJ2-1	CASSQISGGTRGEQFF	TGTGCCAGCAGCCAGATTAGCGGGGGGACGCGTGGCGAGCAGTTCTTC
few	-	12	TRBV27	TRBJ1-1	CASSPDNTEAFF	TGTGCCAGCAGCCCTGACAACACTGAAGCTTTCTTT
-	TRBD2	14	TRBV4-3	TRBJ2-7	CASSQRLADYEQYF	TGCGCCAGCAGCCAACGACTAGCAGACTACGAGCAGTACTTC
-	-	15	TRBV7-2	TRBJ1-1	CASKISGTQGTEAFF	TGTGCCAGCAAGATCTCCGGGACGCAGGGCACTGAAGCTTTCTTT
once	TRBD1	15	TRBV4-3	TRBJ1-3	CASSPERQGGNTIYF	TGCGCCAGCAGCCCCGAACGACAGGGGGGTAACACCATATATTTT
few	TRBD1	15	TRBV20-1	TRBJ1-5	CSATRGPRGNQPQHF	TGCAGTGCCACCAGGGGGCCGCGGGGCAATCAGCCCCAGCATTTT
few	-	11	TRBV15	TRBJ1-4	CATSRDEKLFF	TGTGCCACCAGCAGAGATGAAAAGCTGTTTTTT
-	-	13	TRBV4-3	TRBJ2-2	CASSQGRGGELFF	TGCGCCAGCAGCCAAGGAAGAGGCGGGGAGCTGTTTTTT
few	-	17	TRBV5-6	TRBJ2-7	CASSLMGVTGRIYEQYF	TGTGCCAGCAGCCTAATGGGCGTCACGGGGAGGATCTACGAGCAGTACTTC